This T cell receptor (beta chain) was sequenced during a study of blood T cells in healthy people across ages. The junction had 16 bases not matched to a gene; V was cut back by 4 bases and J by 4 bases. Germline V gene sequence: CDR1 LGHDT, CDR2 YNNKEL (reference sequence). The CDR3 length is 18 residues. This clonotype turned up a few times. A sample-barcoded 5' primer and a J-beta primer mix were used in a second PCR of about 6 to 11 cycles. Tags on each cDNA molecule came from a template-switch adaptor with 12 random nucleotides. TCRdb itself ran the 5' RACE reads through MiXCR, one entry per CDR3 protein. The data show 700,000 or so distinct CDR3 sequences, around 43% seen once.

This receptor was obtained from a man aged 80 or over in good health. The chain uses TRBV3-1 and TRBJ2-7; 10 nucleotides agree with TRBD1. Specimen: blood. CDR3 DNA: TGTGCCAGCAGCCGCAAGACAGGGGGCACCTTTTTGAGATACGAGCAGTACTTC. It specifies CASSRKTGGTFLRYEQYF.